This T cell receptor beta chain appears in the sequencing data of a study of Tregs in tolerant kidney transplant recipients (dated by TCRdb to between 2017 and 2020). Broadly, across the study: Related donors were used in the transplants with nonmyeloablative bone marrow transplantation, and mixed chimerism was transient in the human trials. The study applied TCRbeta sequencing to find donor-specific regulatory T cells before combined kidney and bone marrow transplantation and then followed those same cells after transplant. The full study reports these points: For some patients, the PCR primers changed as time went on, which meant samples from those patients could not be compared with one another at the nucleotide level. The most biologically relevant and donor-specific TCRbeta repertoire appeared to be identified by expanding Tregs with activated donor B cells. Because the study included only a small number of patients, the results must be confirmed in larger populations and under other immunosuppression protocols. Although technical replication error seemed to be minimal, the question of biological reproducibility was not addressed directly. Donor-specific Treg expansion was found to exceed global Treg expansion in tolerant patients, suggesting antigen-driven rather than nonspecific expansion.

V and J are truncated by 8 bases and 7 bases respectively, leaving an intervening sequence of 20 bases. Taken from the germline V gene, the CDR1 and CDR2 loops are MDHEN and SYDVKM. From the cysteine up to the phenylalanine, the CDR3 has a length of 15 residues. Only the CDR3 portion is preserved as DNA: 45 bases, with reading frame beginning at the first base. The label giving this sample's time point can be read as: blood sample drawn before combined kidney and bone marrow transplant. Thawed PBMCs were FACS-sorted into unstimulated Tregs (CD4+CD25+CD127-), CD4+ non-Tregs (CD4+CD25-), CD4 cells and CD8 cells. The patients were several recipients of combined kidney and bone marrow transplants from the ITN036ST trial, and samples were available only from these trial subjects. Healthy control blood was processed to PBMCs by Ficoll density gradient and cryopreserved, and patient PBMCs were collected before and after transplant.

Comments on this clone: Its antigen is not yet known. Per-nucleotide qualities are absent, and no much larger clonotype sits a single base away.

For TCRbeta CDR3 sequencing, genomic DNA from the sorted cells was extracted using the QIAGEN DNeasy Blood and Tissue Kit. High-throughput TCRbeta CDR3 sequencing, which included PCR amplification with bias correction and internal controls, was done commercially through immunoSEQ. As for the original processing: A unique productive TCRbeta sequence was defined by the CDR3 nucleotide sequence when primers matched, and otherwise by the CDR3 amino acid sequence together with the Vbeta and Jbeta genes. To correct for sorting error, sequences found in more than one sorted population at a frequency ratio of 2:1 or less were discarded, and the remaining shared sequences were assigned to the population with the higher frequency. A sequence counted as donor-reactive if, in CFSE-low cells, the sequence had a frequency of at least 0.01% and was expanded at least 5-fold compared with unstimulated cells. Repertoire divergence was quantified by Jensen-Shannon divergence using the top 100 TCRbeta sequences ranked by frequency. When a sample had multiple sequencing runs, each run was corrected for sorting error separately and the runs were then pooled. Sourced from immuneACCESS, this table was stored by TCRdb with only in-frame sequences that have V and J called. A share of the clones is absent; for the studies checked, an unresolved V gene accounts for under half, and the remainder has no known explanation. D and trimming were read from the DNA, whereas the V and J calls and clone size are those reported in that table. The sample profile shows 100,000 to 130,000 clones; 90% of them were found once. Together, the top ten hold about 0.31% of the sample.

The receptor was derived from a human donor who received a combined kidney and bone marrow transplant. The rearranged segments are TRBV28 and TRBJ2-2; TRBD1 might be the D gene, on 5 matching bases. This specimen consisted of CD4+ T cells from blood, obtained before the transplant. This receptor carries the CDR3 CASGEGRTPVGELFF. Read as DNA, the sequence is TGTGCCAGCGGGGAAGGACGGACACCGGTCGGGGAGCTGTTTTTT. Reference TRBV28 and TRBJ2-2 proteins supply the regions before and after the CDR3; the full variable domain is: DVKVTQSSRYLVKRTGEKVFLECVQDMDHENMFWYRQDPGLGLRLIYFSYDVKMKEKGDIPEGYSVSREKKERFSLILESASTNQTSMYLCASGEGRTPVGELFFGEGSRLTVL.